This T cell receptor beta chain was obtained from a study of T cells expressing NK-cell markers. Turning to the study itself: Obtained from sorted CD3+CD56+NKG2C+, CD3+CD56+NKG2C- and CD3+CD56-NKG2C+ T cells were the TCR beta repertoires. The sequencing cohort of eight donors included seven HCMV-seropositive individuals and one seronegative individual. Study observations and caveats: NKG2C+ dominant clonotype frequencies in about six donors were 1.0-7.0% of CD8+ T cells.

Turning to this clonotype: What it recognizes is unknown.

From its re-call of the 5' RACE reads, TCRdb lists each CDR3 protein once, without DNA. Its table records a few hundred thousand distinct CDR3 sequences. The germline V gene has CDR1 WSHSY and CDR2 SAAADI. The CDR3 length is 15 residues. The sample comprised blood T cells: a sorted CD56 or NKG2C T cell subset, CD4+ or CD8+ T cells, or bulk PBMC T cells (not recorded which). This TCR was sampled from a man aged 18 to 30 in good health. The chain couples TRBV10-2 to TRBJ1-3; TCRdb proposes TRBD1, but this gene call is untestable without DNA. CDR3: CATRQGRYPGNTIYF.